The following is a T cell receptor beta chain sequence with its context. The antigen is not known. The method was immunoSEQ multiplex PCR; TCRdb's version includes in-frame clones alone and lacks a portion of them. Among 65,000 or so clones listed, about 89% were seen once. As to time point: after dendritic cell vaccination, including at tumor progression/relapse. These data are taken from a study of glioma-infiltrating T cells after dendritic cell vaccination. Overall study context: Dendritic cell vaccine was injected intradermally three times, biweekly.

Study conclusions and caveats: Only a small number of patients had complete blood and tumor samples.

V gave up 8 bases and J gave up 4 bases, with 18 bases separating them. The CDR3 loop spans 15 amino acids. Germline V gene lookup returns CDR1 SNHLY and CDR2 FYNNEI. This sequence originates from a human donor with glioblastoma. This sample comprised blood, obtained after dendritic cell vaccination. The chain employs TRBV2 and TRBJ1-5, with D possibly TRBD1 on 6 matching bases. The CDR3 nucleotides read TGTGCCAGCCATGTGGACAGTGTTTTTAATCAGCCCCAGCATTTT. Translating it yields CASHVDSVFNQPQHF.